The 28 T cell receptor beta chains below were found in one sample sequenced in a study of tumor and adjacent non-tumor tissue in lung cancer. A modified ARM-PCR protocol with three rounds of nested PCR amplified TCRbeta. TCRdb fed the multiplex PCR reads into MiXCR, producing one record per CDR3 protein. The repertoire holds tens of thousands of distinct CDR3 sequences, with roughly 80% as singletons. This sample's RNA came from whole unsorted tissue. The normal lung tissue was taken more than 3 cm from the tumor edge. Sequences were obtained from distant non-tumor lung tissue. These receptors were collected from a man aged 55 to 70 with non-small cell lung cancer.

This clonotype was detected only a few times. This may be a read error: a much more frequent sequence differs by one nucleotide. The J gene is TRBJ2-7, the V gene TRBV4-3, with 9 nucleotides matching TRBD1. From germline, CDR1 is LGHNA and CDR2 YSLEER. CDR3 length: 16 residues. The CDR3 coding sequence is TGCACCAGCAGCCAAGATAGATACGGGACAGGGAGCGAGCAGTACTTC. Protein: CTSSQDRYGTGSEQYF.

The chain has TRBV6-5 and TRBJ1-1, with D hard to call. V was shortened by 7 bases and J by 2 bases, with 20 bases between the two germline ends. CDR3 length: 16 amino acids. In germline, CDR1 is MNHEY, CDR2 SVGAGI. CDR3 nucleotides: TGTGCCAGCATAATCCGAAGACTACGTGGAAACACTGAAGCTTTCTTT. Encoded protein: CASIIRRLRGNTEAFF.

Concerning this clonotype itself: Given a much more abundant clone one base away, this may be a read error. The chain combines TRBV5-1 with TRBJ2-5; D is ambiguous. The length of the CDR3 is 11 residues. Germline V gives CDR1 SGHRS, CDR2 YFSETQ. CDR3 sequence (DNA): TGCGCCAGCAGCCAACAAGAGACCCAGTGCTTC. Amino acid sequence: CASSQQETQCF.

In its sample, this clonotype was seen a few times. A read error is possible here, since a much larger clone lies one base away. The genes are TRBV28 and TRBJ2-7, with 7 bases that match TRBD1. V shed 10 bases, J shed 0 bases, and the junction held 12 bases outside the gene matches. Per germline, CDR1 MDHEN and CDR2 SYDVKM. The CDR3 consists of 15 residues. In nucleotides, the CDR3 is TGTGCCACTCTCTCTTGGACAGGAAACTCCTACGAGCAGTACTTC. Translated: CATLSWTGNSYEQYF.

The genes are TRBV11-2 and TRBJ2-5, with D unresolved. Germline assignment: CDR1 SGHAT and CDR2 FQNNGV. The CDR3 contains 14 residues. V lost 6 bases to trimming and J lost 3 bases, with 14 bases between them. CDR3 in DNA: TGTGCCAGCAGTCCTATCTCTGGGGAAGAGACCCAGTACTTC. As protein: CASSPISGEETQYF.

To note about this clonotype: A much larger clone lies a single base off, so this may be a read error. The rearrangement links TRBV30 to TRBJ2-1, with D uncertain. V was cut by 2 bases and J by 5 bases, with 10 bases left in between. Looked up from germline, CDR1 is GTSNPN and CDR2 is SVGIG (reference sequence). This CDR3 spans 13 amino acids. The CDR3, as DNA: TGTGCCTGGAGTCCAGGATATAACAATGAGCAGTTCTTC. Its protein is CAWSPGYNNEQFF.

Concerning this clonotype: Compared with germline, one end of the junction differs, possibly owing to a read error. CDR3 nucleotides: TGTGCCAGCAGCTCTGGACAGTCCCAAGAGACCCACTACTTC. It codes for CASSSGQSQETHYF. The chain is built from TRBV11-2 and TRBJ2-5; D is perhaps TRBD1 (6 bases). CDR1 SGHAT and CDR2 FQNNGV come from the germline V gene. This CDR3 comprises 14 residues.

This clonotype was recorded a few times. A read error may be the cause here, since a much bigger clone is one base away. This chain uses TRBV4-2 with TRBJ1-2, with 8 positions matching TRBD1. The CDR3 has 13 amino acids. CDR1 is LGHNA, CDR2 YNFKEQ, per germline. CDR3 protein: CAISQGTGYGYTF. As DNA, the CDR3 is TGTGCCATCAGCCAAGGGACAGGTTATGGCTACACCTTC.

Remarks on this clonotype: At one of its ends the junction is not consistent with the germline gene, which may arise from a read error. The chain couples TRBV4-2 to TRBJ2-5; the D gene is possibly TRBD1 (6 bases). Germline V gene sequence: CDR1 LGHNA, CDR2 YNFKEQ. The CDR3 is 15 amino acids. Here the CDR3 DNA reads TGTGCCAGCAGCCAGGAGATAGGGGGTTTCGAGATCCAGTACTTC. Encoded protein: CASSQEIGGFEIQYF.

This clonotype was seen just once. At one of its ends the junction is not consistent with the germline gene, which may arise from a read error. The chain carries TRBV28 and TRBJ2-5; the D gene could be TRBD1 or TRBD2 (5 bases each). Germline V lookup: CDR1 MDHEN, CDR2 SYDVKM. The CDR3 contains 13 residues. In DNA form, the CDR3 reads TGTGCCAGCAGTCCGATGGGACGGCAGACCGAGTACTTC. As protein: CASSPMGRQTEYF.

This clonotype was counted once. The chain couples TRBV5-6 to TRBJ2-1, with 9 bases aligning to TRBD1. V shed 5 bases and J 10 bases; nucleotides not matched to a gene: 16. The germline V gene encodes CDR1 SGHDT and CDR2 YYEEEE. The CDR3 runs to 16 residues. The CDR3, as DNA: TGTGCCAGCAGTCATGACAGGGGGGAAGTCTACGAAGAGCAGTTCTTC. It translates to CASSHDRGEVYEEQFF.

The gene calls are TRBV5-1 and TRBJ1-1, with 8 bases lining up with TRBD1. V lost 5 bases, J lost 6 bases, and 12 bases stayed unmatched. CDR3 length: 15 residues. Per germline, CDR1 SGHRS and CDR2 YFSETQ. The CDR3 coding sequence is TGCGCCAGCAGAAAAATCACAGGGGGAGGCGCTGAAGCTTTCTTT. Its translation is CASRKITGGGAEAFF.

As for this clonotype: The germline gene is not matched at one end of the junction; a read error may be the cause. The rearrangement joins TRBV11-3 to TRBJ1-2; perhaps TRBD1 as D (5 bases). Germline values: CDR1 SGHNT, CDR2 YENEEA. The length of the CDR3 is 13 residues. The CDR3 reads CASSPPGTGSYTF. CDR3 coding DNA: TGTGCCAGCAGCCCCCCAGGGACTGGTAGCTACACTTTC.

A remark on this clonotype: A read error may produce the germline difference seen at one junction end. V is TRBV6-1 and J is TRBJ2-1; D tentatively reads TRBD1 or TRBD2 (6 bases each). The germline V gene encodes CDR1 MNHNS and CDR2 SASEGT. The CDR3 extends over 14 amino acids. CDR3: CTSSEGDFYNEEFF. The CDR3 bases are TGTACCAGCAGTGAGGGGGACTTTTACAATGAGGAGTTCTTC.

This clonotype came up many times. The chain joins TRBV6-2 or TRBV6-3 to TRBJ2-3; the D gene is possibly TRBD1 (5 bases). CDR1 is MNHEY, CDR2 SVGEGT, per germline. Between the trimmed V and J ends, which lost 2 bases and 1 base, there was a span of 16 bases. There are 17 residues in the CDR3. The CDR3 is CASSYVTARRGTDTQYF. The CDR3 nucleotides are TGTGCCAGCAGTTACGTGACAGCCAGGCGCGGCACAGATACGCAGTATTTT.

Comment on this clonotype: The conserved phenylalanine or tryptophan normally closing the CDR3 is absent here, so this likely arose from a read error. This chain links TRBV20-1 with TRBJ2-1; 10 bases match TRBD2. Per the germline V gene, CDR1 is DFQATT and CDR2 is SNEGSKA (reference sequence). This CDR3 is 14 amino acids long. The junction had 11 bases not matched to a gene; V was cut back by 8 bases and J by 7 bases. CDR3: CSPKKREGLNEQFL. The CDR3, as DNA: TGCAGTCCTAAAAAGCGGGAGGGCTTAAATGAGCAGTTCTTA.

The chain is built from TRBV29-1 and TRBJ2-7; 10 nucleotides line up with TRBD1. The CDR3 runs to 12 residues. CDR1 SQVTM and CDR2 ANQGSEA come from the germline V gene. The CDR3 loop is CCTRTGGNEQYF. The CDR3 DNA reads TGCTGCACCAGGACAGGGGGGAACGAGCAGTACTTC.

The chain combines TRBV4-3 with TRBJ1-2, with a possible D match to TRBD1 (6 bases). The germline gives CDR1 LGHNA, CDR2 YSLEER. This CDR3 has 15 amino acids. Trimming left V 2 bases short and J 7 bases short, with 17 bases between. The CDR3, as DNA: TGCGCCAGCAGCCAATATCCACAGGGAGGAGGTGGCTACACCTTC. It translates to CASSQYPQGGGGYTF.

As for this clonotype: The CDR3 carries no conserved terminal phenylalanine or tryptophan, so it likely arises from a read error. V gene TRBV11-2 combines with J gene TRBJ1-2; D may be TRBD1 (6 bases). CDR1 SGHAT and CDR2 FQNNGV come from the germline V gene. The CDR3 is 15 amino acids. This chain's CDR3 is CASNLDGRGNYDYTL. Written as DNA, the CDR3 is TGTGCCAGCAATCTCGATGGCAGGGGTAACTATGACTACACCCTC.

With regard to this clonotype: At one end the junction does not follow the germline gene, possibly because of a read error. The V call is TRBV6-4, the J call TRBJ2-3, with 9 nucleotides matching TRBD1. CDR3 length equals 15 residues. Germline V lookup: CDR1 MRHNA, CDR2 SNTAGT. Here the CDR3 reads CASSDGTGITDTQYF. CDR3 nucleotides: TGTGCTAGCAGTGACGGGACAGGGATCACAGATACGCAGTATTTT.

To note about this clonotype: One junction end disagrees with the germline gene, perhaps due to a read error. This chain links TRBV6-1 with TRBJ2-3; 14 bases match TRBD2. The CDR3 runs to 16 residues. Germline CDR1 is MNHNS and CDR2 is SASEGT. The CDR3 region is CASIGLAGGLTDTQYF. The DNA of the CDR3 is TGTGCCAGCATCGGACTAGCGGGGGGTCTAACAGATACGCAATATTTT.

Remarks on this clonotype: An end of the junction differs from the germline gene, which may be a read error. This chain uses TRBV20-1 with TRBJ1-3; D unclear. There are 15 residues in the CDR3. Germline V gene data show CDR1 as DFQATT and CDR2 as SNEGSKA (reference sequence). Here the CDR3 reads CIARDPLSPGNTIYF. The CDR3 DNA sequence: TGCATTGCTAGAGATCCATTGAGTCCGGGAAACACCATATATTTT.

The gene calls are TRBV29-1 and TRBJ2-2, with 8 bases that match TRBD1. CDR1 and CDR2 from the germline V gene are SQVTM and ANQGSEA. The CDR3 has 14 amino acids. V was clipped by 8 bases and J by 6 bases; unmatched bases: 11. DNA of the CDR3: TGCAGCCTTGGTGAGGACAGGGCCGCCGGGGAGCTGTTTTTT. This gives the protein CSLGEDRAAGELFF.

The V and J genes are TRBV5-6 and TRBJ1-1; weak D call: TRBD1 (5 bases). The CDR3 sequence is 12 residues long. CDR1 and CDR2 (germline): SGHDT, YYEEEE. Deletions cut 9 bases from V and 4 bases from J, with 13 bases between. CDR3 amino acids: CANSLRVTEAFF. CDR3 DNA: TGTGCCAATAGCCTCAGGGTCACTGAAGCTTTCTTT.

With respect to this clonotype: A read error is possible here, since a much larger clone lies one base away. This chain links TRBV5-1 with TRBJ1-5; possibly TRBD1 for D (6 bases). CDR3 size: 13 residues. Trimming removed 3 bases at V and 8 bases at J, with 12 bases between. Germline V CDR1 and CDR2: SGHRS, YFSETQ. The CDR3 coding sequence is TGCGCCAGCAGCTACGGAGAGGGGGAGCCCCAGCATTTT. Amino acids: CASSYGEGEPQHF.

The chain links TRBV11-2 to TRBJ1-6, with D possibly being TRBD1 (5 bases). CDR3 length equals 15 residues. V gave up 7 bases and J gave up 5 bases, with 15 bases separating them. Germline CDR1 SGHAT, CDR2 FQNNGV. CDR3 amino acids: CASTLGVDNNSPLHF. CDR3 DNA sequence: TGTGCCAGCACTTTAGGAGTGGACAATAATTCACCCCTCCACTTT.

With regard to this clonotype: The missing conserved phenylalanine or tryptophan at the end of this CDR3 makes a read error likely. This sequence joins TRBV11-2 and TRBJ2-5, with 8 bases identical to TRBD1. The germline V gene has CDR1 SGHAT and CDR2 FQNNGV. The CDR3 contains 13 residues. The CDR3 DNA reads as TGCGCCAGCAGCTTGACAGGGGAAGAGACCCAGTACCTC. It is translated as CASSLTGEETQYL.

As for this clonotype: A junction end diverges from the germline sequence, so it may reflect a read error. The chain uses TRBV6-2 or TRBV6-3 and TRBJ2-7, with TRBD2 identical over 10 bases. The length of the CDR3 is 15 residues. The V gene's germline CDR1 is MNHEY and CDR2 SVGEGT. CDR3 in amino acids: CPSSPWTSGSYEQYF. CDR3 coding DNA: TGTCCCAGCAGTCCCTGGACTAGCGGAAGCTACGAGCAGTACTTC.